Sequencing of this TCR beta chain was carried out in a study of T cells after posttransplantation cyclophosphamide. General study results and limits: Donor CD8+ memory clones often dominated recipient blood repertoires at later times. Recipient CMV seropositivity and CMV reactivation strongly tracked TRB clonality.

Treatment was busulfan-fludarabine conditioning, a marrow graft, and cyclophosphamide on days +3 and +4. This clone has a count of ten or more. Antigen unknown. TCRdb keeps only in-frame clones here, not all; method: immunoSEQ multiplex PCR. The sample has about 25,000 clones, none seen only once. The sequence was collected from a male patient aged 18-30 years who received an allogeneic stem cell transplant from a related donor, was CMV-positive, and had no GVHD. Some of the T cells might come from the graft donor. Material: PBMCs, obtained after allogeneic stem cell transplant with posttransplant cyclophosphamide.

CDR3 residues: CASSPSALNTGELFF. The CDR3 DNA follows: TGCGCCAGCAGCCCCTCCGCACTGAACACCGGGGAGCTGTTTTTT. This rearrangement joins TRBV4-1 to TRBJ2-2; D not resolved. The CDR3 runs to 15 residues. Germline loops: CDR1 MGHRA, CDR2 YSYEKL. Trimming removed 4 bases at V and 1 base at J, with 10 bases between.